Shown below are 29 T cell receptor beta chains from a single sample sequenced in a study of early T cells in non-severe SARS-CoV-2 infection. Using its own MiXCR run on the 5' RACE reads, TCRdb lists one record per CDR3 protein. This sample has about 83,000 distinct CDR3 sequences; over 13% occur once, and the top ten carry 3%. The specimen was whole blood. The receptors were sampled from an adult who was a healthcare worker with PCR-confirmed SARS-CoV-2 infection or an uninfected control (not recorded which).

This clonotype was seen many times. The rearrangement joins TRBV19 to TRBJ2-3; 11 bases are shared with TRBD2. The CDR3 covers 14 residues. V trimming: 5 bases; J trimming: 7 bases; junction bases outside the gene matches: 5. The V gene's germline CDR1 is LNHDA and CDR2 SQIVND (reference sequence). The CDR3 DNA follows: TGTGCCAGTAGTGAGACTAGCGGGGCTTATACGCAGTATTTT. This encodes CASSETSGAYTQYF.

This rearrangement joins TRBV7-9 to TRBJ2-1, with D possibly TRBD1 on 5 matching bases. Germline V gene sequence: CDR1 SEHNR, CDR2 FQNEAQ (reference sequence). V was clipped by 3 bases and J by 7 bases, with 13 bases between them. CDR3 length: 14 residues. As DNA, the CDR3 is TGTGCCAGCAGCTTCGCAGGGTCCGTTAATGAGCAGTTCTTC. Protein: CASSFAGSVNEQFF.

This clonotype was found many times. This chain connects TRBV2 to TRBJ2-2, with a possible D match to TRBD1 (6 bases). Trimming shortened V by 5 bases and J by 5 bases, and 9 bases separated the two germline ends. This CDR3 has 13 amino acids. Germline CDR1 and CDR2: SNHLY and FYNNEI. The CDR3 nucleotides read TGTGCCAGCAGTTCCCAGGGGACCGGGGAGCTGTTTTTT. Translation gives CASSSQGTGELFF.

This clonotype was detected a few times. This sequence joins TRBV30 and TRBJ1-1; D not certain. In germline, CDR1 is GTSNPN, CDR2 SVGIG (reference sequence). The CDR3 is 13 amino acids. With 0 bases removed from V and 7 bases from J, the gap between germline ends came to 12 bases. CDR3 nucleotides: TGTGCCTGGAGTGTACTTTGGGGTGGTGAAGCTTTCTTT. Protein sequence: CAWSVLWGGEAFF.

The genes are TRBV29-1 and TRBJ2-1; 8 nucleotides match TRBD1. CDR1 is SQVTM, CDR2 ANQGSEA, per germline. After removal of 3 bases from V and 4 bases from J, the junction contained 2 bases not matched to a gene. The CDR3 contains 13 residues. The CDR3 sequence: CSVDRGPYNEQFF. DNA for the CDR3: TGCAGCGTTGACAGGGGGCCTTACAATGAGCAGTTCTTC.

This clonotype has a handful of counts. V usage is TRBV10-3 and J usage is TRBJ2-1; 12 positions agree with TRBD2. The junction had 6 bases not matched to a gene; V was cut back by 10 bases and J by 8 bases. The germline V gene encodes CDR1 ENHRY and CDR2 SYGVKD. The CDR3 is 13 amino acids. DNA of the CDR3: TGTGCCACCTCTAGCGGGAGGGATGATGAGCAGTTCTTC. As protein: CATSSGRDDEQFF.

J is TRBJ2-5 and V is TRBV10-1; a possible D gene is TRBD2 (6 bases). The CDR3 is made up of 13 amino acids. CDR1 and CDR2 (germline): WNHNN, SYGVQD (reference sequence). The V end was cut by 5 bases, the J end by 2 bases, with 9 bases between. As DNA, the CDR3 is TGCGCCAGCAGTCTTAGCGGTCAAGAGACCCAGTACTTC. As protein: CASSLSGQETQYF.

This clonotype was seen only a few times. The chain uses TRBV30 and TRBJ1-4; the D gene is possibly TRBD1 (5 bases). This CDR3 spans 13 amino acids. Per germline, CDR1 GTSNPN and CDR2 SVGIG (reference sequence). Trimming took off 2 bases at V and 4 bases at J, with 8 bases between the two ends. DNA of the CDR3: TGTGCCTGGAGTAGGGACTTTAATGAAAAACTGTTTTTT. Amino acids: CAWSRDFNEKLFF.

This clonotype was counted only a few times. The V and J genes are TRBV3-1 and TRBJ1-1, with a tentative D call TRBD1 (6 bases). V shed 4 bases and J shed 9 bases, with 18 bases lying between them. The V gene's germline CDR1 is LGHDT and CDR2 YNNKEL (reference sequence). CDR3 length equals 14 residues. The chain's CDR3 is CASSPGTSTAQAFF. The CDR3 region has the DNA TGTGCCAGCAGCCCCGGGACATCTACAGCCCAAGCTTTCTTT.

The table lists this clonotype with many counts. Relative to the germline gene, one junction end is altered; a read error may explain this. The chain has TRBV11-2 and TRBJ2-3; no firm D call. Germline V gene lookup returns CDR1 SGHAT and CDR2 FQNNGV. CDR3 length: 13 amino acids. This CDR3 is CASRFQERDTQYF. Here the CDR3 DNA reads TGTGCCAGCCGCTTTCAGGAAAGAGATACGCAGTATTTT.

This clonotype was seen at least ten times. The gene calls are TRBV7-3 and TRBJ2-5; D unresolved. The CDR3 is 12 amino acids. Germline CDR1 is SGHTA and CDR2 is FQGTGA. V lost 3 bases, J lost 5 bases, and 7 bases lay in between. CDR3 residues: CASSFPGETQYF. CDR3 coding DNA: TGTGCCAGCAGCTTCCCTGGGGAGACCCAGTACTTC.

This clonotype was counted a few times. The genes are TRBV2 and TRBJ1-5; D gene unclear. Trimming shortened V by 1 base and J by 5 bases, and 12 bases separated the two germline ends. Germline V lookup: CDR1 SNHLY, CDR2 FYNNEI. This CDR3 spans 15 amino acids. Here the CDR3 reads CASSEGWASYQPQHF. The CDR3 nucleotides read TGTGCCAGCAGTGAAGGGTGGGCATCCTATCAGCCCCAGCATTTT.

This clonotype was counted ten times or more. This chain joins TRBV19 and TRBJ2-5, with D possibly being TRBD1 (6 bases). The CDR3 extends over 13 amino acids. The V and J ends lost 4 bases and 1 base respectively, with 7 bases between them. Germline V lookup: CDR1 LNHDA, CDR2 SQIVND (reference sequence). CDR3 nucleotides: TGTGCCAGTAGTACGACAGGCCAAGAGACCCAGTACTTC. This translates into CASSTTGQETQYF.

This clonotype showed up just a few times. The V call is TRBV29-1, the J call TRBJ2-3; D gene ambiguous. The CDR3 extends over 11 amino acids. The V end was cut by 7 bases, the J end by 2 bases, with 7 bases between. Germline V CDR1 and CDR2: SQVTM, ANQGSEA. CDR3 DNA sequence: TGCAGCGCCCGGGTCACAGATACGCAGTATTTT. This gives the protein CSARVTDTQYF.

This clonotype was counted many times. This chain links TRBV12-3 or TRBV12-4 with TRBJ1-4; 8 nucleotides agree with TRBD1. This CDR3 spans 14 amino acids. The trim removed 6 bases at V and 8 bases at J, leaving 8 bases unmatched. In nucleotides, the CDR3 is TGTGCCAGCAGGACCGGGACAGGAGGCGAAAAACTGTTTTTT. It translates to CASRTGTGGEKLFF.

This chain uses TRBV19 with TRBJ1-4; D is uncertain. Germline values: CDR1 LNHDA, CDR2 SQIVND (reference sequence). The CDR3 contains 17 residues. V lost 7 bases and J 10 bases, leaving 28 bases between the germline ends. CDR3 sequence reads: CASTSVPKIGEAGKLFF. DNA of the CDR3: TGTGCCAGTACCTCAGTACCTAAAATCGGGGAGGCGGGAAAACTGTTTTTT. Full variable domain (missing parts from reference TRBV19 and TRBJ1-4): DGGITQSPKYLFRKEGQNVTLSCEQNLNHDAMYWYRQDPGQGLRLIYYSQIVNDFQKGDIAEGYSVSREKKESFPLTVTSAQKNPTAFYLCASTSVPKIGEAGKLFFGSGTQLSVL.

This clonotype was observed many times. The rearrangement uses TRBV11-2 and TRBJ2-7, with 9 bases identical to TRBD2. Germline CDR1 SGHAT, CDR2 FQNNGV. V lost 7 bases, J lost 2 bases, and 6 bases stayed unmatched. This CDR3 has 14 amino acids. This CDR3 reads CASKLAGAPYEQYF. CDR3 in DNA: TGTGCCAGCAAACTAGCGGGTGCCCCCTACGAGCAGTACTTC.

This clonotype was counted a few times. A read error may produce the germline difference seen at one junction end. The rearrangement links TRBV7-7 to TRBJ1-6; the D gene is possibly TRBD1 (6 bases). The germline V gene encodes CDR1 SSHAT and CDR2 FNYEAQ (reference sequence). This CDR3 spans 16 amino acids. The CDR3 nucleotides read TGTGCTAGCAGCTCCCGGACAGTAAGATCTAATTCACCCCTCCACTTT. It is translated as CASSSRTVRSNSPLHF.

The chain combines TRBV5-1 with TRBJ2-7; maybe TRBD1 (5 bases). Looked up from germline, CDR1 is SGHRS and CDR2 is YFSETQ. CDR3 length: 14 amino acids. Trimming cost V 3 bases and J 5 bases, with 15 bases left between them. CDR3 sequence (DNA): TGCGCCAGCAGCTCCCGGGCGGCGGACAACGAGCAGTACTTC. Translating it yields CASSSRAADNEQYF.

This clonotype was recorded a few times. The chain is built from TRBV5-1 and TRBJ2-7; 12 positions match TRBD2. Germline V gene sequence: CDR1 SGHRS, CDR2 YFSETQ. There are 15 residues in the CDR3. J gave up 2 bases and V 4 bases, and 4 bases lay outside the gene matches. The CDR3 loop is CASSGRTSGAYEQYF. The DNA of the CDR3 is TGCGCCAGCAGCGGGAGGACTAGCGGGGCCTACGAGCAGTACTTC.

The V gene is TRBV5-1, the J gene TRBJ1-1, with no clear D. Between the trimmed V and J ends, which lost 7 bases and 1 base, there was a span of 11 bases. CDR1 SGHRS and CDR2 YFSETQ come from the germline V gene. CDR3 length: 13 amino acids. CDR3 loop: CASGWQANTEAFF. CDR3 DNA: TGCGCCAGCGGGTGGCAGGCGAACACTGAAGCTTTCTTT.

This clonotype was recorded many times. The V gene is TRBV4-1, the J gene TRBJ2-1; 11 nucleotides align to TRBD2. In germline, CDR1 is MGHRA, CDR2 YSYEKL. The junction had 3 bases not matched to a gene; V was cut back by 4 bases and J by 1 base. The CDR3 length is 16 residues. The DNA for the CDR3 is TGCGCCAGCAGCCCAGGACTAGCGGGTTCCTACAATGAGCAGTTCTTC. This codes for CASSPGLAGSYNEQFF.

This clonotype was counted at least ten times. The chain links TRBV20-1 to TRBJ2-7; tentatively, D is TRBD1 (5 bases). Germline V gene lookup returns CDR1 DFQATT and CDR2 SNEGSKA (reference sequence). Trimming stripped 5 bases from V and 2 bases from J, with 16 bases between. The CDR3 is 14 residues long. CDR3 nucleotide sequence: TGCAGTGCTGCCCTCCCTACAGGTGCCTACGAGCAGTACTTC. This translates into CSAALPTGAYEQYF.

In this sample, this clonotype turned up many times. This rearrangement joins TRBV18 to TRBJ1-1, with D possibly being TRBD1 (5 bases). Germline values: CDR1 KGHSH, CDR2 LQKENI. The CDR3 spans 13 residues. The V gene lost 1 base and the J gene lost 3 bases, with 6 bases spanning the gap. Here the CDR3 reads CASSPRGDTEAFF. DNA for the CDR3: TGTGCCAGCTCACCACGAGGGGACACTGAAGCTTTCTTT.

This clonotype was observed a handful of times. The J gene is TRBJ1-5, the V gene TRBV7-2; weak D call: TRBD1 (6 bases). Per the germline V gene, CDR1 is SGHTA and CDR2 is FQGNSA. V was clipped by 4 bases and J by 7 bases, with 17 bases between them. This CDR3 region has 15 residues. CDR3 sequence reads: CASSSQRGGGQPQHF. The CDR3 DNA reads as TGTGCCAGCAGCTCACAACGGGGGGGCGGGCAGCCCCAGCATTTT. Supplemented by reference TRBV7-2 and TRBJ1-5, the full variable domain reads GAGVSQSPSNKVTEKGKDVELRCDPISGHTALYWYRQSLGQGLEFLIYFQGNSAPDKSGLPSDRFSAERTGGSVSTLTIQRTQQEDSAVYLCASSSQRGGGQPQHFGDGTRLSIL.

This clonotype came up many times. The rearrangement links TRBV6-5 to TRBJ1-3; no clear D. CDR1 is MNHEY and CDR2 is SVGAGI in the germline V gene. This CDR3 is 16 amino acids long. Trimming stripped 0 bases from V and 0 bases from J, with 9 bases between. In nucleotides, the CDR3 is TGTGCCAGCAGTTACTCCTCCACATCCTCTGGAAACACCATATATTTT. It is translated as CASSYSSTSSGNTIYF.

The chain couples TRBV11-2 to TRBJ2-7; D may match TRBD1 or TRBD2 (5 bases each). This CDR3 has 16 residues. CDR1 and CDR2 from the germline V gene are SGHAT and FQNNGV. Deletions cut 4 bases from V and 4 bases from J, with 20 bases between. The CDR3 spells CASSSLEFGADYEQYF. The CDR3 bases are TGTGCCAGCAGCTCCCTGGAGTTCGGGGCGGATTACGAGCAGTACTTC.

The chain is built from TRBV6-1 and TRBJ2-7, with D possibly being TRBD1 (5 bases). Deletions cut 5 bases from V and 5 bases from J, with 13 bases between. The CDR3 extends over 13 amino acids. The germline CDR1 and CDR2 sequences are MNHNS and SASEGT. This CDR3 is CASSWSGKHEQYF. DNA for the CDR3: TGTGCCAGCAGTTGGTCAGGGAAGCACGAGCAGTACTTC.

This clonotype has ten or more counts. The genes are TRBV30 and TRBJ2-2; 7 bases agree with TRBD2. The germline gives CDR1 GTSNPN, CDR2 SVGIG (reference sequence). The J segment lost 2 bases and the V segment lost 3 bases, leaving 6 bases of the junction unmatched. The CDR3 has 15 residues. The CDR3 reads CAWSPAGLNTGELFF. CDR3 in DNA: TGTGCCTGGAGCCCAGCGGGACTAAACACCGGGGAGCTGTTTTTT.